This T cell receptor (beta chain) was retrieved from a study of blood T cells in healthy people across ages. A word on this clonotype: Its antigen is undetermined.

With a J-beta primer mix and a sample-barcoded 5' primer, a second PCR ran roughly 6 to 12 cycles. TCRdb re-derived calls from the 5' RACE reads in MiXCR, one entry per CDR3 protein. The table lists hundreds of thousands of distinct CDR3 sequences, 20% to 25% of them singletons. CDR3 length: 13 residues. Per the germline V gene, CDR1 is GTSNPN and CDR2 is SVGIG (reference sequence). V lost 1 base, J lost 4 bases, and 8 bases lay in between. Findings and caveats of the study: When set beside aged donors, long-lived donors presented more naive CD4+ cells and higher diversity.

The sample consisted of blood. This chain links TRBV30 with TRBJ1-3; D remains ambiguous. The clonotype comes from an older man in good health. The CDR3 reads CAWSGISGNTIYF. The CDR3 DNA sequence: TGTGCCTGGAGTGGGATTTCGGGAAACACCATATATTTT. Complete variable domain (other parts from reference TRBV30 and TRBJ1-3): SQTIHQWPATLVQPVGSPLSLECTVEGTSNPNLYWYRQAAGRGLQLLFYSVGIGQISSEVPQNLSASRPQDRQFILSSKKLLLSDSGFYLCAWSGISGNTIYFGEGSWLTVV.